The 12 T cell receptor beta chains below all came from one sample that was sequenced in a study of blood T cell repertoires in COVID-19. Only in-frame clones appear in the TCRdb table, and some are missing; sequencing was by immunoSEQ multiplex PCR. This sample has 180,000 or so clones, with 85% to 90% found just once. Source material: peripheral blood. The receptors were sampled from a man aged 18 to 30 with active or convalescent COVID-19.

The V and J genes are TRBV3-1 (or the pseudogene TRBV3-2) and TRBJ1-3; 8 nucleotides align to TRBD1. V lost 4 bases and J lost 2; bases outside the gene matches: 13. From germline, CDR1 is LGHDT and CDR2 YNNKEL (reference sequence). The CDR3 runs to 18 residues. The CDR3 region has the DNA TGTGCCAGCAGCCCGGGGACAGGCTTCCGCCTCACTGGAAACACCATATATTTT. Its protein is CASSPGTGFRLTGNTIYF.

The CDR3 DNA reads as TGTGCCAGCAGTACCCTTGGGGGAGGGTTGGGGACAGATACGCAGTATTTT. The encoded protein is CASSTLGGGLGTDTQYF. The chain uses TRBV7-2 and TRBJ2-3; 7 positions agree with TRBD2. Germline V CDR1 and CDR2: SGHTA, FQGNSA. V trimming: 6 bases; J trimming: 3 bases; junction bases outside the gene matches: 15. This CDR3 is 17 amino acids long.

V gene TRBV9 combines with J gene TRBJ2-7, with 9 bases fitting TRBD2. Trimming took 1 base from V and 7 from J; bases not matched to a gene: 9. Per germline, CDR1 SGDLS and CDR2 YYNGEE. This CDR3 region has 15 residues. CDR3: CASSVSLAGFGEQYF. CDR3 nucleotides: TGTGCCAGCAGCGTATCGCTAGCGGGGTTCGGGGAGCAGTACTTC.

The rearrangement joins TRBV5-1 to TRBJ1-4; no firm D call. The CDR3 runs to 13 residues. V dropped 3 bases and J dropped 5 bases, with 8 bases sitting between them. Germline V lookup: CDR1 SGHRS, CDR2 YFSETQ. CDR3 coding DNA: TGCGCCAGCAGCTCAGGCCCAAATGAAAAACTGTTTTTT. Its protein product is CASSSGPNEKLFF. The full variable domain, with the rest looked up from reference TRBV5-1 and TRBJ1-4, is KAGVTQTPRYLIKTRGQQVTLSCSPISGHRSVSWYQQTPGQGLQFLFEYFSETQRNKGNFPGRFSGRQFSNSRSEMNVSTLELGDSALYLCASSSGPNEKLFFGSGTQLSVL.

This sequence joins TRBV7-2 and TRBJ2-5, with D possibly matching TRBD2 (6 bases). Trimming left V 5 bases short and J 5 bases short, with 18 bases between. This CDR3 region has 15 residues. Germline V gene sequence: CDR1 SGHTA, CDR2 FQGNSA. The chain's CDR3 is CASSPRVTSWETQYF. The CDR3 DNA sequence: TGTGCCAGCAGCCCCCGTGTCACTAGCTGGGAGACCCAGTACTTC.

The V gene is TRBV20-1, the J gene TRBJ1-2; D might be TRBD1 (5 bases). Deletions cut 5 bases from V and 4 bases from J, with 8 bases between. In germline, CDR1 is DFQATT, CDR2 SNEGSKA (reference sequence). The CDR3 loop spans 11 amino acids. For the CDR3, the DNA is TGCAGTGCTGGCGGGGGCTATGGCTACACCTTC. This translates into CSAGGGYGYTF.

The rearrangement links TRBV30 to TRBJ1-6; D unclear. The V end lost 3 bases, the J end lost 6 bases, and 6 bases lay between the germline ends. Looked up from germline, CDR1 is GTSNPN and CDR2 is SVGIG (reference sequence). The CDR3 consists of 12 residues. The CDR3 nucleotides read TGTGCCTGGAGACAGACTAATTCACCCCTCCACTTT. This translates into CAWRQTNSPLHF.

This chain joins TRBV5-1 and TRBJ1-2; D gene uncertain. Germline V lookup: CDR1 SGHRS, CDR2 YFSETQ. The germline V and J ends were trimmed by 0 bases and 8 bases, with 14 bases remaining between them. The CDR3 sequence is 14 residues long. The CDR3 DNA is TGCGCCAGCAGCTTGGTTGGCAGTCTCTCGGGCTACACCTTC. Its translation is CASSLVGSLSGYTF.

The V call is TRBV29-1, the J call TRBJ2-3; maybe TRBD2 (6 bases). Germline CDR1 reads SQVTM; CDR2 reads ANQGSEA. Between the trimmed V and J ends, which lost 0 bases and 5 bases, there was a span of 18 bases. This CDR3 has 16 residues. The CDR3 region is CSVEDRLGSSEDTQYF. The CDR3 nucleotides read TGCAGCGTTGAAGATCGTCTCGGGTCTAGCGAAGATACGCAGTATTTT.

J is TRBJ1-1 and V is TRBV10-3; 7 bases align to TRBD1. Germline lookup yields CDR1 ENHRY and CDR2 SYGVKD. This CDR3 contains 14 residues. V was pared by 9 bases and J by 1 base, with 8 bases of the junction left unmatched. The CDR3, as DNA: TGTGCCATAGCCGGGACAGCTGAGAACACTGAAGCTTTCTTT. Residues: CAIAGTAENTEAFF.

This chain uses TRBV30 with TRBJ2-5; D gene uncertain. The V and J ends lost 4 bases and 7 bases respectively, with 7 bases between them. The CDR3 is 10 residues long. The germline gives CDR1 GTSNPN, CDR2 SVGIG (reference sequence). For the CDR3, the DNA is TGTGCCTGGAATGAGGTGACCCAGTACTTC. Protein sequence: CAWNEVTQYF.

This clone appeared once. The J gene is TRBJ1-4, the V gene TRBV9, with D possibly TRBD1 on 6 matching bases. From germline, CDR1 is SGDLS and CDR2 YYNGEE. V lost 0 bases, J lost 3 bases, and 15 bases lay in between. CDR3 length: 17 amino acids. DNA for the CDR3: TGTGCCAGCAGCGTAGCATCGGCAGGGGATCCTAATGAAAAACTGTTTTTT. Residues: CASSVASAGDPNEKLFF.